The 27 T cell receptor beta chains below were found in one sample sequenced in a study of OX40 agonist ivuxolimab in advanced cancers. This table comes from immunoSEQ multiplex PCR, and its TCRdb copy is limited to in-frame clones, with some not included. The table records 77,000 or so clones, under 95% of them present only once. The specimen was CD4+ or CD8+ T cells sorted from blood, collected in a trial of the OX40 agonist ivuxolimab. Source of these receptors: an adult with an advanced solid tumor such as melanoma, head and neck, liver or kidney cancer.

V usage is TRBV9 and J usage is TRBJ1-2; unclear D gene. CDR1 is SGDLS, CDR2 YYNGEE, per germline. CDR3 length: 12 amino acids. V was cut by 3 bases and J by 8 bases, with 11 bases left in between. In DNA form, the CDR3 reads TGTGCCAGCAGCGGTGGTCTTCAAGGCTACACCTTC. It is translated as CASSGGLQGYTF.

The CDR3 DNA follows: TGTGCCAGCAGCTTGGAGGGACAGCTCAATTCACCCCTCCACTTT. This codes for CASSLEGQLNSPLHF. This chain connects TRBV5-6 to TRBJ1-6; 7 bases map to TRBD1. In germline, CDR1 is SGHDT, CDR2 YYEEEE. This CDR3 contains 15 residues. V gave up 0 bases and J gave up 7 bases; unmatched junction bases: 4.

CDR3 region: CSVQLDREAFF. The CDR3, as DNA: TGCAGCGTCCAACTAGACAGGGAAGCTTTCTTT. The rearrangement links TRBV29-1 to TRBJ1-1, with TRBD1 as a possible D gene (6 bases). The CDR3 has 11 amino acids. The germline gives CDR1 SQVTM, CDR2 ANQGSEA. Trimming took off 6 bases at V and 8 bases at J, with 13 bases between the two ends.

The V call is TRBV15, the J call TRBJ2-3; the match to TRBD1 covers 7 bases. CDR1 and CDR2 from the germline V gene are LNHNV and YYDKDF (reference sequence). Trimming removed 5 bases from V and 3 bases from J; junction bases left unmatched: 11. This CDR3 spans 16 amino acids. CDR3 residues: CATSRSGTVLTDTQYF. For the CDR3, the DNA is TGTGCCACCAGCCGGTCCGGGACAGTACTAACAGATACGCAGTATTTT.

The chain uses TRBV12-5 and TRBJ2-3; D is undetermined. The germline V gene encodes CDR1 LGHNT and CDR2 FRNRAP. The CDR3 contains 13 residues. Trimming shortened V by 1 base and J by 6 bases, and 8 bases separated the two germline ends. CDR3 in amino acids: CASGLGPLDTQYF. CDR3 DNA sequence: TGTGCTAGTGGTTTGGGGCCGTTGGATACGCAGTATTTT.

The rearrangement joins TRBV7-9 to TRBJ2-5, with D possibly TRBD2 on 5 matching bases. CDR3 size: 17 residues. Germline-derived CDR1 and CDR2 are SEHNR and FQNEAQ (reference sequence). Trimming took 0 bases from V and 5 from J, leaving 19 bases between them. The CDR3 region is CASSLAVGSVPWETQYF. CDR3 nucleotide sequence: TGTGCCAGCAGCTTAGCGGTTGGTAGCGTGCCCTGGGAGACCCAGTACTTC.

V is TRBV10-1 and J is TRBJ2-5; 11 bases line up with TRBD2. CDR3 length equals 16 residues. V was pared by 3 bases and J by 5 bases, with 8 bases of the junction left unmatched. Looked up from germline, CDR1 is WNHNN and CDR2 is SYGVQD (reference sequence). The CDR3: CASSDFLAGGRETQYF. The CDR3, as DNA: TGCGCCAGCAGTGATTTTCTAGCGGGGGGCCGGGAGACCCAGTACTTC.

The chain combines TRBV7-6 with TRBJ2-1; 11 bases match TRBD2. The CDR3 consists of 18 residues. The trim removed 1 base at V and 8 bases at J, leaving 13 bases unmatched. Germline CDR1 SGHVS, CDR2 FNYEAQ. The CDR3: CASSLGASGGSSGHEQFF. DNA for the CDR3: TGTGCCAGCAGCTTAGGGGCTAGCGGGGGGTCCAGCGGCCATGAGCAGTTCTTC.

This chain joins TRBV2 and TRBJ2-2; D ambiguous. From germline, CDR1 is SNHLY and CDR2 FYNNEI. V was shortened by 7 bases and J by 3 bases, with 9 bases between the two germline ends. This CDR3 has 13 amino acids. This chain's CDR3 is CASIVAYTGELFF. The CDR3 DNA reads as TGTGCCAGCATCGTAGCTTACACCGGGGAGCTGTTTTTT.

The chain recombines TRBV5-1 with TRBJ2-5; D is ambiguous. Germline V CDR1 and CDR2: SGHRS, YFSETQ. The CDR3 spans 14 residues. V lost 2 bases and J lost 1, with 9 bases in between. For the CDR3, the DNA is TGCGCCAGCAGCTTTCAGCAGCTCCAAGAGACCCAGTACTTC. Encoded protein: CASSFQQLQETQYF.

The V gene is TRBV6-5, the J gene TRBJ2-7; D call uncertain. The CDR3 has 14 amino acids. The germline V gene encodes CDR1 MNHEY and CDR2 SVGAGI. The V end lost 4 bases, the J end lost 0 bases, and 10 bases lay between the germline ends. This CDR3 reads CASSLGRLSYEQYF. The CDR3 DNA is TGTGCCAGCAGTTTGGGCCGCCTCTCCTACGAGCAGTACTTC.

Only one count was recorded for this clone. The chain uses TRBV7-9 and TRBJ2-2, with D unclear. Germline CDR1 is SEHNR and CDR2 is FQNEAQ (reference sequence). V gave up 6 bases and J gave up 7 bases, with 12 bases separating them. The CDR3 consists of 13 residues. The CDR3 bases are TGTGCCAGCAGGATTTCTCTTATCGGGGAGCTGTTTTTT. Amino acid sequence: CASRISLIGELFF.

This clone appeared once. The chain carries TRBV5-1 and TRBJ2-1; weak D call: TRBD2 (7 bases). The CDR3 totals 16 residues. The germline V and J ends were trimmed by 0 bases and 5 bases, with 15 bases remaining between them. CDR1 and CDR2 (germline): SGHRS, YFSETQ. DNA of the CDR3: TGCGCCAGCAGCTTGGGAGGGCGGGGGCCCAACAATGAGCAGTTCTTC. The encoded protein is CASSLGGRGPNNEQFF.

The chain recombines TRBV7-9 with TRBJ2-7; no definite D call. The CDR3 loop spans 13 amino acids. Germline V gene lookup returns CDR1 SEHNR and CDR2 FQNEAQ (reference sequence). Trimming removed 4 bases from V and 3 bases from J, with 10 bases in between. The CDR3 sequence: CASSSFESYEQYF. DNA for the CDR3: TGTGCCAGCAGCTCCTTCGAGAGCTACGAGCAGTACTTC.

The V and J genes are TRBV9 and TRBJ1-1; maybe TRBD1 (6 bases). Germline V lookup: CDR1 SGDLS, CDR2 YYNGEE. V dropped 3 bases and J dropped 4 bases, with 16 bases sitting between them. This CDR3 region has 15 residues. The CDR3 nucleotides are TGTGCCAGCAGCGAAAGCCACCAAGGGGGCACTGAAGCTTTCTTT. Translation: CASSESHQGGTEAFF. Based on the CDR3 plus reference TRBV9 and TRBJ1-1, the full variable domain is DSGVTQTPKHLITATGQRVTLRCSPRSGDLSVYWYQQSLDQGLQFLIQYYNGEERAKGNILERFSAQQFPDLHSELNLSSLELGDSALYFCASSESHQGGTEAFFGQGTRLTVV.

This clone was recorded only once. The J gene is TRBJ2-5, the V gene TRBV11-2; D is perhaps TRBD1 (6 bases). The germline gives CDR1 SGHAT, CDR2 FQNNGV. This CDR3 region has 11 residues. V lost 5 bases and J lost 12, with 13 bases in between. As DNA, the CDR3 is TGTGCCAGCAGCCCAGGGGTGGAGGAGTACTTC. It translates to CASSPGVEEYF.

The gene calls are TRBV7-2 and TRBJ2-7; D is perhaps TRBD1 (6 bases). CDR1 is SGHTA, CDR2 FQGNSA, per germline. Trimming removed 1 base from V and 1 base from J, with 14 bases in between. The CDR3 consists of 16 residues. The CDR3 DNA sequence: TGTGCCAGCAGCTTAGTCGAGGGGGTTAAATCCTACGAGCAGTACTTC. As protein: CASSLVEGVKSYEQYF.

This clone was detected only once. V and J are TRBV2 and TRBJ2-1; 8 bases line up with TRBD1. CDR3 size: 12 residues. Germline-derived CDR1 and CDR2 are SNHLY and FYNNEI. Trimming took 8 bases from V and 10 from J; bases not matched to a gene: 7. The CDR3: CASETGDEEQFF. The CDR3 DNA is TGTGCCAGCGAGACAGGGGACGAAGAGCAGTTCTTC.

This clone has only a few counts. The CDR3: CASSVWTTPDNSPLHF. The CDR3 coding sequence is TGTGCCAGCAGCGTTTGGACAACCCCCGATAATTCACCCCTCCACTTT. The V and J genes are TRBV9 and TRBJ1-6; D is possibly TRBD1 (5 bases). The CDR3 totals 16 residues. Germline assignment: CDR1 SGDLS and CDR2 YYNGEE. The V end lost 2 bases, the J end lost 5 bases, and 14 bases lay between the germline ends.

The CDR3 here is CASGPVEGLGEQYF. In DNA, the CDR3 is TGTGCCAGCGGGCCGGTAGAGGGGCTGGGAGAGCAGTACTTC. The chain has TRBV2 and TRBJ2-7; D tentatively reads TRBD1 or TRBD2 (5 bases each). The length of the CDR3 is 14 residues. V lost 8 bases, J lost 7 bases, and 21 bases lay in between. CDR1 and CDR2 from the germline V gene are SNHLY and FYNNEI.

The chain uses TRBV27 and TRBJ2-7, with D perhaps matching TRBD1 (6 bases). V dropped 3 bases and J dropped 0 bases, with 9 bases sitting between them. The CDR3 spans 14 residues. Per germline, CDR1 MNHEY and CDR2 SMNVEV (reference sequence). DNA of the CDR3: TGTGCCAGCAGTTTTTCGGACAGCTCCTACGAGCAGTACTTC. Translation gives CASSFSDSSYEQYF.

The chain couples TRBV29-1 to TRBJ2-7; unclear D gene. The CDR3 length is 11 residues. Looked up from germline, CDR1 is SQVTM and CDR2 is ANQGSEA. The V gene lost 2 bases and the J gene lost 4 bases, with 6 bases spanning the gap. The CDR3 DNA reads TGCAGCGTTGAAACTGGTTACGAGCAGTACTTC. Its translation: CSVETGYEQYF.

CDR3 amino acids: CASSQDTWEGEGLAKNIQYF. Written as DNA, the CDR3 is TGTGCCAGCAGCCAAGATACTTGGGAAGGGGAAGGTCTAGCCAAAAACATTCAGTACTTC. The V gene is TRBV4-2, the J gene TRBJ2-4, with TRBD1 as a possible D gene (5 bases). The CDR3 totals 20 residues. Germline CDR1 and CDR2: LGHNA and YNFKEQ. Trimming stripped 0 bases from V and 0 bases from J, with 21 bases between.

The chain employs TRBV7-9 and TRBJ1-1; no definite D call. Looked up from germline, CDR1 is SEHNR and CDR2 is FQNEAQ (reference sequence). V gave up 5 bases and J gave up 1 base, with 11 bases separating them. The CDR3 extends over 14 amino acids. The chain's CDR3 is CASSLGLGNTEAFF. DNA for the CDR3: TGTGCCAGCAGCCTAGGTTTGGGGAACACTGAAGCTTTCTTT.

This sequence joins TRBV5-1 and TRBJ2-1; D may be TRBD1 (6 bases). The CDR3 runs to 13 residues. Germline CDR1 and CDR2: SGHRS and YFSETQ. V was cut by 4 bases and J by 7 bases, with 12 bases left in between. DNA of the CDR3: TGCGCCAGCAGCACTGGGGGCCAGAATGAGCAGTTCTTC. It translates to CASSTGGQNEQFF.

The chain recombines TRBV7-3 with TRBJ1-1; possible D gene TRBD1, 6 bases. V shed 2 bases and J shed 5 bases, with 15 bases lying between them. The germline V gene encodes CDR1 SGHTA and CDR2 FQGTGA. The CDR3 is 15 amino acids. The CDR3 DNA follows: TGTGCCAGCAGCTTAGTTTCAGGGGAAGGGACTGAAGCTTTCTTT. Translating gives CASSLVSGEGTEAFF. The full variable domain, completed using reference TRBV7-3 and TRBJ1-1, is GAGVSQTPSNKVTEKGKYVELRCDPISGHTALYWYRQSLGQGPEFLIYFQGTGAADDSGLPNDRFFAVRPEGSVSTLKIQRTERGDSAVYLCASSLVSGEGTEAFFGQGTRLTVV.

V gene TRBV27 combines with J gene TRBJ1-3; 7 nucleotides line up with TRBD1. The CDR3 has 15 amino acids. Germline-derived CDR1 and CDR2 are MNHEY and SMNVEV (reference sequence). V lost 4 bases and J lost 2; bases outside the gene matches: 5. The CDR3 sequence is CASSSYRGTGNTIYF. In DNA form, the CDR3 reads TGTGCCAGCAGTTCCTACAGGGGAACTGGAAACACCATATATTTT.